The rows below give T cell receptor beta chains drawn from one sample of a study of a mutant IDH1 vaccine in newly diagnosed glioma. Generated by immunoSEQ multiplex PCR, the TCRdb table keeps only in-frame clones and is missing some. The sample lists about 88,000 clones; roughly 82% were seen once. This sample comprised PBMCs, obtained from a glioma patient treated with radiotherapy, temozolomide or both. These TCRs come from a middle-aged man with glioma. Some clones in this sample may be carry-over from other donors' samples. CDR3s include the opening cysteine and the closing phenylalanine or tryptophan. The D gene is left open where the match is weak. Rows may omit the clone size; those that give it use once, few, many or a size class.

NA | TRBJ2-3 | TRBV5-1 | NA | TGCGCCAGCAGGTACGACTCGGGGGCCTCCCGCACAGATACGCAGTATTTT | CASRYDSGASRTDTQYF
NA | TRBJ1-2 | TRBV5-1 | NA | TGCGCCAGCAGTTATCAGGGTGATGGCTACACCTTC | CASSYQGDGYTF
once | TRBJ1-1 | TRBV2 | NA | TGTGCCAGCAGGACGACCTCAGGGTCTGAAGCTTTCTTT | CASRTTSGSEAFF
NA | TRBJ2-1 | TRBV19 | TRBD1 | TGTGCCAGTAGTATGCAGGCAGGGGGCTATGCAAATGAGCAGTTCTTC | CASSMQAGGYANEQFF
NA | TRBJ1-1 | TRBV13 | TRBD1 | TGTGCCAGCAGCGAAAACCCCGGGACAGGGACTGAAGCTTTCTTT | CASSENPGTGTEAFF
NA | TRBJ1-4 | TRBV27 | NA | TGTGCCAGCAGTTTACGAGTTGGCATGGAAAAACTGTTTTTT | CASSLRVGMEKLFF
NA | TRBJ1-2 | TRBV5-6 | NA | TGTGCCAGTAGCGTGATAACTATTGGCTACACCTTC | CASSVITIGYTF
NA | TRBJ1-1 | TRBV5-1 | TRBD1 | TGCGCCAGCGGGGGACAGGGGTTGACTGAAGCTTTCTTT | CASGGQGLTEAFF
NA | TRBJ2-1 | TRBV5-8 | NA | TGTGCCAGCAGCTTGCGGTGGGGTCTCAATGAGCAGTTCTTC | CASSLRWGLNEQFF
NA | TRBJ2-7 | TRBV27 | TRBD2 | TGTGCCAGCAGTTTGGTGGCTAGCGGGGAGCAGTACTTC | CASSLVASGEQYF
NA | TRBJ1-2 | TRBV5-4 | NA | TGTGCCAGCAGCTTGCAGGGTACAGGGTCCTATGGCTACACCTTC | CASSLQGTGSYGYTF
NA | TRBJ1-5 | TRBV7-9 | NA | TGTGCCAGCAGCATCGTAGGTGAGCCCCAGCATTTT | CASSIVGEPQHF
NA | TRBJ2-2 | TRBV7-9 | NA | TGTGCCAGCAGCTTGGCGGGGCGAACCGGGGAGCTGTTTTTT | CASSLAGRTGELFF
NA | TRBJ2-1 | TRBV5-6 | NA | TGTGCCAGCAGCTCGGACAGCTCCTACAATGAGCAGTTCTTC | CASSSDSSYNEQFF
NA | TRBJ1-6 | TRBV2 | NA | TGTGCCAGCAGTGGGTCCCGGGATCTTAATTCACCCCTCCACTTT | CASSGSRDLNSPLHF
NA | TRBJ2-7 | TRBV7-6 | TRBD1 | TGTGCCAGCAGCCCTAGGACAGGGGGCAACGAGCAGTACTTC | CASSPRTGGNEQYF
NA | TRBJ1-2 | TRBV6-6 | NA | TGTGCCAGCAGTTACCCCGATCCTGGCTGGTCCAGTGGCTACACCTTC | CASSYPDPGWSSGYTF
NA | TRBJ2-7 | TRBV2 | NA | TGTGCCAGCAGGACGGGCGACGAGCAGTACTTC | CASRTGDEQYF
NA | TRBJ2-1 | TRBV5-4 | TRBD2 | TGTGCCAGCAGCCCTAGCGGTCTCTCCTACAATGAGCAGTTCTTC | CASSPSGLSYNEQFF
NA | TRBJ2-6 | TRBV5-1 | NA | TGCGCCAGCTCCGACCCCTCTGGGGCCAACGTCCTGACTTTC | CASSDPSGANVLTF
NA | TRBJ1-1 | TRBV9 | NA | TGTGCCAGCAGCGTAGATCGGGGAGGCGGTATGAGAGCTTTCTTT | CASSVDRGGGMRAFF
NA | TRBJ1-1 | TRBV10-3 | NA | TGTGCCATCAGTGATGGGGGGGCGCGGACTGAAGCTTTCTTT | CAISDGGARTEAFF
few | TRBJ1-1 | TRBV30 | TRBD1 | TGTGCCTGGAAAGGGGCCGGGACAGGGGGCTGGGGAAACACTGAAGCTTTCTTT | CAWKGAGTGGWGNTEAFF
NA | TRBJ1-1 | TRBV6-1 | NA | TGTGCCAGCAGTGCCGGGACATTTAACACTGAAGCTTTCTTT | CASSAGTFNTEAFF
NA | TRBJ2-7 | TRBV7-8 | NA | TGTGCCAGCAGCTTAGTGGATTTGGTTTACGAGCAGTACTTC | CASSLVDLVYEQYF
NA | TRBJ1-3 | TRBV4-2 | NA | TGTGCCAGCAGCCAAGAGGTAGCCGGAAACACCATATATTTT | CASSQEVAGNTIYF
NA | TRBJ2-1 | TRBV7-2 | TRBD1 | TGTGCCAGCAGCTTAGTACAGGGGGCTAGGTTCTTC | CASSLVQGARFF
few | TRBJ1-2 | TRBV5-1 | NA | TGCGCCAGCAGCCCCGCCCCAGCAGCTAACTATGGCTACACCTTC | CASSPAPAANYGYTF
NA | TRBJ1-2 | TRBV7-9 | TRBD1 | TGTGCCAGCAGCTTGAAGACAGGGGGTAACTATGGCTACACCTTC | CASSLKTGGNYGYTF
NA | TRBJ2-5 | TRBV2 | NA | TGTGCCAGCAGTGATTTGGCTAGCGCCCCCCAAGAGACCCAGTACTTC | CASSDLASAPQETQYF
NA | TRBJ2-5 | TRBV7-2 | TRBD2 | TGTGCCAGCAGCCAAGGATGGGGGGAGGGGCAAGAGACCCAGTACTTC | CASSQGWGEGQETQYF
NA | TRBJ1-1 | TRBV5-5 | NA | TGTGCCAGCAGCTTGGAAGTGATGAACACTGAAGCTTTCTTT | CASSLEVMNTEAFF
few | TRBJ1-5 | TRBV27 | NA | TGTGCCAGCAGATTGAGACAGAATAGCAATCAGCCCCAGCATTTT | CASRLRQNSNQPQHF
once | TRBJ2-7 | TRBV29-1 | TRBD1 | TGCAGCGGTGGGACAGGAGTTGGGGAGCAGTACTTC | CSGGTGVGEQYF
NA | TRBJ1-3 | TRBV25-1 | NA | TGTGCCAGCAGTGAATCTGTTGGAAACACCATATATTTT | CASSESVGNTIYF
NA | TRBJ1-1 | TRBV5-4 | NA | TGTGCCAGCAGCAACAGGGTGGTGAACACTGAAGCTTTCTTT | CASSNRVVNTEAFF
NA | TRBJ1-5 | TRBV7-9 | TRBD1 | TGTGCCAGCAGCTCGGGACAGGGGGCTCAGCCCCAGCATTTT | CASSSGQGAQPQHF
once | TRBJ2-7 | TRBV4-1 | NA | TGCGCCAGCAGCAACACACCGGGACCACCTATCGCCTACGAGCAGTACTTC | CASSNTPGPPIAYEQYF
NA | TRBJ2-7 | TRBV6-1 | NA | TGTGCCAGCAGTGGGGGGGACGGTGGGGAGCAGTACTTC | CASSGGDGGEQYF
NA | TRBJ2-5 | TRBV15 | TRBD1 | TGTGCCACCAGCAGAGCGGGACAGGGAGAGACCCAGTACTTC | CATSRAGQGETQYF
NA | TRBJ2-1 | TRBV9 | TRBD2 | TGTGCCAGCAGCGTAGCTACGGGGGCGGGGGGGTTATACAATGAGCAGTTCTTC | CASSVATGAGGLYNEQFF
NA | TRBJ1-5 | TRBV9 | NA | TGTGCCAGCAGCGTAGGAGGGGGGAGTCCCCAGCATTTT | CASSVGGGSPQHF
NA | TRBJ2-7 | TRBV2 | NA | TGTGCCAGCGTCCCTGGGACGTCCTACGAGCAGTACTTC | CASVPGTSYEQYF
NA | TRBJ1-3 | TRBV6-6 | TRBD1 | TGTGCCAGCGAGACAGGGGGCGGAAACACCATATATTTT | CASETGGGNTIYF
NA | TRBJ1-4 | TRBV6-6 | TRBD1 | TGTGCCAGCAGAACTCAGGGGGCAAGTAATGAAAAACTGTTTTTT | CASRTQGASNEKLFF
once | TRBJ1-5 | TRBV2 | NA | TGTGCCAGCAGTTGGGCAGATAGCAATCAGCCCCAGCATTTT | CASSWADSNQPQHF
NA | TRBJ2-5 | TRBV7-9 | TRBD1 | TGTGCCAGCAGCTCTCCCCCACAGGGGGCAATAGAGACCCAGTACTTC | CASSSPPQGAIETQYF
NA | TRBJ1-2 | TRBV6-5 | TRBD1 | TGTGCCAGCAGTGGGCAGACAGGGAGTTCGGGCTACACCTTC | CASSGQTGSSGYTF
NA | TRBJ1-2 | TRBV27 | NA | TGTGCCAGTAAACAGGGAGTCCGTGATGGCTACACCTTC | CASKQGVRDGYTF
few | TRBJ2-2 | TRBV7-9 | NA | TGTGCCAGCAGCTTAGTCAGGGCGAACACCGGGGAGCTGTTTTTT | CASSLVRANTGELFF
NA | TRBJ1-1 | TRBV5-1 | TRBD1 | TGCGCCAGCAGCCCAGGGACAGGGGCCATGAGGGAGGCGGCTTTCTTT | CASSPGTGAMREAAFF
few | TRBJ1-5 | TRBV6-1 | TRBD1 | TGTGCCGCCACCCCCACAGGGGGCTATCAGCCCCAGCATTTT | CAATPTGGYQPQHF
once | TRBJ1-6 | TRBV5-4 | TRBD1 | TGTGCCAGCAGCGTAGACGGGACAGTGGTCCACTTT | CASSVDGTVVHF
NA | TRBJ2-2 | TRBV7-9 | NA | TGTGCCAGCAGCTTAGACTTGAGGGGGGGCCCAACCGGGGAGCTGTTTTTT | CASSLDLRGGPTGELFF
NA | TRBJ1-6 | TRBV4-1 | NA | TGCGCCAGCAGCCTACAGGTCCAAAATTCACCCCTCCACTTT | CASSLQVQNSPLHF